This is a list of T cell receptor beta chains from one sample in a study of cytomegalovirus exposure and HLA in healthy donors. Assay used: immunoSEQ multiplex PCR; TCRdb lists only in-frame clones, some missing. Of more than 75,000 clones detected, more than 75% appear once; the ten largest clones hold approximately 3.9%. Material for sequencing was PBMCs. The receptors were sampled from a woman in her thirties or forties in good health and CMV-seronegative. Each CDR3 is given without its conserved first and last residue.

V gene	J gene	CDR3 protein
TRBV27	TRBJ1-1	ACLPSGATEAF
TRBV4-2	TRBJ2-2	ASSSRQGEGTGELF
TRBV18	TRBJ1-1	ASSPLFEGSSEAF
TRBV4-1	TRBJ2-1	ASSHLQPRRGEYNEQF
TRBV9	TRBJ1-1	ASSGTRGSTEAF
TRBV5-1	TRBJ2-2	ASSPGGVDTGELF
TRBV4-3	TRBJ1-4	ASSQELTGARKLF
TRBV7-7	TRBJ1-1	ASSLNPGSTEAF
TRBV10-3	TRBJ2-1	AISRAGGGLDNEQF
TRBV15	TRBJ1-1	ATSREGRRDPSPTEAF
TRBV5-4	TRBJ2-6	ASSMRASGANVLT
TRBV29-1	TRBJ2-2	SVTGSTGELF
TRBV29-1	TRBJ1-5	SVGAGRNQPQN
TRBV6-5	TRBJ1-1	ASTSNTEAF
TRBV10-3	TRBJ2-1	AISSGGPNNEQF
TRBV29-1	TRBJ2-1	SVYGQGRFDEQF
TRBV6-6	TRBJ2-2	ASTPGQGYTGELF
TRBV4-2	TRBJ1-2	ASSQGQGGDYGYT
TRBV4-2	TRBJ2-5	ASSQASGDLPETQY
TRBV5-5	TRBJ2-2	ASSPGTATGELF
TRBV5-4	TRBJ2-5	ASSSTGWGETQY
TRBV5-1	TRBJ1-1	ASSGGQGAMNTEAF
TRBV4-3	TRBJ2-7	ASSQDHGSGAYEQY
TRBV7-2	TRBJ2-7	ASSPKVRGLCEQY
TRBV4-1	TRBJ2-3	ASSQAGGTDTQY
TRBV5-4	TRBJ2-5	ASSLLGGHQETQY
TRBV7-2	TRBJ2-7	ASSALGSSYEQY
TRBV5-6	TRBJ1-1	ASSFAGAFTEAF
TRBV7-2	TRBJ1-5	ASSLGEQPQH
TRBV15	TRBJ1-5	ATSREQGNGQPQH
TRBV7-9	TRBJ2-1	ASSLSYNEQF
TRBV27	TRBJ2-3	ASRSLAGAFTDTQY
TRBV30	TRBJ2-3	AWRIAGVDTQY
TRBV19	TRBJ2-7	ASSARLVPYEQY
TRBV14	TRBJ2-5	ASSQPAGLAGGLYQETQY
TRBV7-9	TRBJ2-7	ASSPLNTGDEQY
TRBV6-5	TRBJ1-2	ASSRLGTGPGGYT
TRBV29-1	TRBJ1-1	SVGSGTQVEAF
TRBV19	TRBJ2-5	ASSIAPLASGVYQETQY
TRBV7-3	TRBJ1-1	ASSLNPRTEAF
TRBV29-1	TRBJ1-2	SVEDREAGRAYYGYT
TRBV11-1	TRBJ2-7	ASSSRIDSYEQY
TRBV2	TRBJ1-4	ASSAGTGEEKLF
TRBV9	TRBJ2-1	ASSDMRQGQRHEQF
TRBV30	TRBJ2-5	AWSSRGGFGETQY
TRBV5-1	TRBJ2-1	ASSLTQGASNEQF
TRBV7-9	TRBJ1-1	ASSPPIATAF
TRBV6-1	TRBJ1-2	ASSDPWENYGYT
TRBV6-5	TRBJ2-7	ASRGLAATSYEQY
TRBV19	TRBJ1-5	ASSIVRGNQPQH
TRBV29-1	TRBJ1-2	SVGTGGVGHGYT
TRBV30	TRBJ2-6	AWKQDSRLSSGANVLT
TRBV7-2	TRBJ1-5	ASSVGPSNNQPQH
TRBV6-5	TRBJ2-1	ASRGQGAGNEQF
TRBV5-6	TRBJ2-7	ASSLPGQGIPYEQY
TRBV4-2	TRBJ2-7	ASSREVRGLAYEQY
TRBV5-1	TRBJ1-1	ASSLVGDMNTEAF